This T cell receptor beta chain was sequenced in a study of control samples from healthy donors and cancer patients (dated by TCRdb to 2020 to 2021). This clone was counted a single time. Its antigen is not yet known. No much larger clonotype is one base removed from it; base qualities were not supplied. Library method: the immunoSEQ multiplex PCR assay. Not all clones reach the TCRdb copy of this immuneACCESS table, which keeps in-frame sequences only. Checked studies attribute under half of the gap to unresolved V genes and leave the rest unexplained. The table for this sample lists tens of thousands of clones; 89% of them were counted only once. The top ten clonotypes cover roughly a tenth of the sample. Trimmed from V: 6 bases; trimmed from J: 4 bases; junction bases lacking a gene match: 5. Reading the germline V gene gives CDR1 SNHLY and CDR2 FYNNEI. Taken from cysteine to phenylalanine, the CDR3 has 14 residues. Only CDR3 DNA remains: 42 bases, in frame from the first base.

Material: PBMCs. The sequence derives from a woman aged 45-60 years with colorectal cancer. Rearrangement joined TRBV2 to TRBJ1-2; TRBD1 fits 10 bases in the junction. The DNA sequence is given as TGTGCCAGCAGCGGGGACAGGGGTAGCTATGGCTACACCTTC. Its protein product is CASSGDRGSYGYTF.